The T cell receptor beta chain described here comes from a study of blood T cell repertoires in COVID-19 (dated by TCRdb to between 2020 and 2021). With regard to the full study: Samples covering the acute and convalescent phases of COVID-19 were provided by collaborators in the United States, Italy and Spain. The material from the prospective study consisted of cDNA or gDNA derived from T cells, B-cell-depleted T cells, or PBMCs. The dataset comprised deeply sampled blood TCRbeta repertoires from subjects exposed to, actively infected with, or recovered from COVID-19. The repertoires were made available in a free public database intended to serve as a resource for research on the immune response to SARS-CoV-2. Samples came from the ongoing ImmuneRACE study (first 160 participants) plus 1,254 subjects from 6 global collaborators. A de-identified subject ID, COVID-19 status, age in years and sex were almost always included in the sample metadata. Where HLA class I and class II types were available, the types were taken from metadata supplied by the sample provider, not from assay-based typing.

With regard to this clone: Its specific antigen is unknown. No quality values exist for individual bases; no much larger clone is one base distant.

The paper as a whole reports these results and caveats: The quantity of clinical and demographic metadata differed by source and by participant and was supplied without curation.

Each collaborating institution followed its own protocols to collect whole blood in K2EDTA tubes. For TCRbeta analysis, collaborators shipped samples as frozen whole blood, isolated PBMCs, or DNA extracted from either of those sample types. TCRbeta CDR3 regions were amplified from genomic DNA using the immunoSEQ Assay, a bias-controlled multiplex PCR. In the original analysis: The number of nucleated cells in each sample was estimated by amplification of reference gene primers within the assay. To quantify the absolute abundance of each unique TCRbeta CDR3 rearrangement, sequence reads were collapsed and filtered. For each sample, productive Simpson clonality was calculated as the square root of Simpson's diversity index across productive rearrangements. TCRdb's version of the immuneACCESS table is confined to in-frame rearrangements and falls short of the full clone set. An unresolved V gene accounts for under half of the shortfall where checked; the remainder is of unknown origin. V, J and clone size are taken as reported in that table, and D and trimming were inferred from the DNA itself. Counted in this sample were approximately 190,000 clones; 82% of them appeared once. Under 5.5% of the sample belongs to the ten largest clones.

The germline V gene supplies CDR1 SGHVS and CDR2 FNYEAQ. Its CDR3 holds 17 amino acids, cysteine through phenylalanine. Just the 51-base CDR3 DNA is kept, in frame starting at base 1. Here V drops 5 bases and J drops 4 bases, and the junction holds 9 bases not matched to any gene. The sample was peripheral blood. The sequence links TRBV7-6 to TRBJ2-1, with 12 bases matching TRBD2. This receptor was taken from a woman in her twenties or thirties with acute or convalescent COVID-19. The DNA sequence reads TGTGCCAGCAGCCCCGGATCCGGGACTAGCGGGTACAATGAGCAGTTCTTC. Its coded protein is CASSPGSGTSGYNEQFF.